The T cell receptor (beta chain) under discussion was sequenced for a study of cytomegalovirus exposure and HLA in healthy donors. Study summary: Among the approximately 400 genotyped donors, less than 85% were placed in the Caucasian-associated ancestry cluster.

It was with 60 Vbeta and 13 Jbeta primers that the PCR ran. Repertoires were generated with immunoSEQ multiplex PCR, while TCRdb's copy carries only in-frame clones and drops some. This sample has about 80,000 clones, with over 70% found just once. J lost 3 bases, V lost 3 bases, and 2 bases had no gene match. CDR3 size: 13 residues. In germline, CDR1 is SGHRS, CDR2 YFSETQ. The receptor's source is a woman in her fifties or sixties in good health and CMV-seropositive. The chain links TRBV5-1 to TRBJ2-7; 8 nucleotides agree with TRBD1. The sample was PBMCs. DNA of the CDR3: TGCGCCAGCAGCTGGGGGACAGGCTACGAGCAGTACTTC. This translates into CASSWGTGYEQYF.